This T cell receptor (beta chain) was sequenced during a study of beta chain features in type 1 diabetes. The whole isolated RNA underwent reverse transcription, so sequencing captured expressed TCRB transcripts. Roughly 3.6 million reads per sample were averaged for naive, central memory and regulatory samples. Sequencing used immunoSEQ multiplex PCR; TCRdb keeps in-frame clones, though not all of them. The sample holds 680,000 or so clones, around 15% seen once. Germline V CDR1 and CDR2: MNHEY, SMNVEV (reference sequence). This CDR3 comprises 14 residues. With V trimmed by 6 bases and J by 10 bases, 6 bases remained unmatched. Notes on the study in general: Within each of all four CD4+ subsets, Type 1 diabetes patients had TCRB CDR3s that were moderately but significantly shorter.

Notes on this clone: Antigen specificity is unknown.

Input material: naive CD4+ T cells from blood. This chain links TRBV27 with TRBJ1-6, with TRBD1 identical over 10 bases. The clonotype comes from a man aged 18 to 35 with type 1 diabetes. In DNA form, the CDR3 reads TGTGCCAGCAGCCGTGGACAGGGGGAATCACCCCTCCACTTT. This codes for CASSRGQGESPLHF.